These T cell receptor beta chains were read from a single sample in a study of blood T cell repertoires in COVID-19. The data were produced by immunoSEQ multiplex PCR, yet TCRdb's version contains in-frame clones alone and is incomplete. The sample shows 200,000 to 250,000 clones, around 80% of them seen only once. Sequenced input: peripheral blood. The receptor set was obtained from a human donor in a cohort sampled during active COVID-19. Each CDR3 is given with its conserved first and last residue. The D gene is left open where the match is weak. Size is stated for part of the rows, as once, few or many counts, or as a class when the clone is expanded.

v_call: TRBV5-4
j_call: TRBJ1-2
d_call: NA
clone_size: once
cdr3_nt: TGTGCCAGCAGCCCGCGGCCGGGGAACTATGGCTACACCTTC
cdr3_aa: CASSPRPGNYGYTF

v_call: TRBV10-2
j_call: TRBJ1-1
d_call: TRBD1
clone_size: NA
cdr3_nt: TGCGCCAGCAGGCCGGGACAGGCCGCTGAAGCTTTCTTT
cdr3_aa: CASRPGQAAEAFF

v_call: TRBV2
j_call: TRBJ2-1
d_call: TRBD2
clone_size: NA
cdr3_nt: TGTGCCAGCAGTCAGACTAGCGGGAGTTTCCATGAGCAGTTCTTC
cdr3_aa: CASSQTSGSFHEQFF

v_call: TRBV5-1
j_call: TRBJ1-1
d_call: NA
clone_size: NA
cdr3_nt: TGCGCCAGCAGCTTGGGACATTCGACGAACACTGAAGCTTTCTTT
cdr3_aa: CASSLGHSTNTEAFF

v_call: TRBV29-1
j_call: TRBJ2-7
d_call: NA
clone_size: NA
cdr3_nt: TGCAGCCCCCAGGTCAAGGGGGAGTTCCCCTACGAGCAGTACTTC
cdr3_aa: CSPQVKGEFPYEQYF

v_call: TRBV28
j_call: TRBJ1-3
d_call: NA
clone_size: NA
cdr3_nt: TGTGCCAGCAGTCTCGCGCCGCACAGCTCTGGAAACACCATATATTTT
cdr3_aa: CASSLAPHSSGNTIYF

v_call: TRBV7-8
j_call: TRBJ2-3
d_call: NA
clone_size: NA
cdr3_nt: TGTGCCAGCAGCTTAGCAAGTAGCGGTACTAGCACAGATACGCAGTATTTT
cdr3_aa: CASSLASSGTSTDTQYF

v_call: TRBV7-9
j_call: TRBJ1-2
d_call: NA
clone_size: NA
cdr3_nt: TGTGCCAGCAGTGGGCCACAGGGCAACTATGGCTACACCTTC
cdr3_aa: CASSGPQGNYGYTF

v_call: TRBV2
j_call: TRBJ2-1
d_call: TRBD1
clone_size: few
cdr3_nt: TGTGCCAGCAAAGGGACAGGGGGTCGCGGTGAGCAGTTCTTC
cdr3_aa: CASKGTGGRGEQFF

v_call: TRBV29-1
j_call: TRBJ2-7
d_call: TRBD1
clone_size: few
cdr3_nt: TGCAGCGTTGGTCTGTTTAGGGACAGAACCTACGAGCAGTACTTC
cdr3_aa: CSVGLFRDRTYEQYF

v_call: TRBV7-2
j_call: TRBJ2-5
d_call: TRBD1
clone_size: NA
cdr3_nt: TGTGCCAGCTTACAGGGGCGAGGGGAGACCCAGTACTTC
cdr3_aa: CASLQGRGETQYF

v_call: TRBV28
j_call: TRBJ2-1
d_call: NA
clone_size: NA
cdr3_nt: TGTGCCAGCAGGGACTGGGACAATGAGCAGTTCTTC
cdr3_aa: CASRDWDNEQFF

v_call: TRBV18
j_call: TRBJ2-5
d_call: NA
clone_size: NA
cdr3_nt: TGTGCCAGCTCATTACAGGACCAAGAGACCCAGTACTTC
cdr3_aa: CASSLQDQETQYF

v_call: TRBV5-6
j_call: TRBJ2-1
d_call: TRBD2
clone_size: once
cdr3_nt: TGTGCCAGCAGCCGACTAGCGGGAGGGCCAGATGAGCAGTTCTTC
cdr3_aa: CASSRLAGGPDEQFF

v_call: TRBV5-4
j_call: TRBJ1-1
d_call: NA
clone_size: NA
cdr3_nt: TGTGCCAGCAGCTTTGAACAGGGTTTGAACACTGAAGCTTTCTTT
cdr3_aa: CASSFEQGLNTEAFF

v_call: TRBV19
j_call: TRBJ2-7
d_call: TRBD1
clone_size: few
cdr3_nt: TGTGCCAGTAACATCGGGACAGGGAGCTCCTACGAGCAGTACTTC
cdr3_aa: CASNIGTGSSYEQYF

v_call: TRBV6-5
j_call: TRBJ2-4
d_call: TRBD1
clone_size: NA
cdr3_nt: TGTGCCAGCAGTTACGACAGGGGCGGCAAAAACATTCAGTACTTC
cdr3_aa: CASSYDRGGKNIQYF

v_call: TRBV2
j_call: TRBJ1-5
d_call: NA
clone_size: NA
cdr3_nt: TGTGCCAGCAGCTCCGAGGCCGGAACTGGGGCGCCCCAGCATTTT
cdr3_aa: CASSSEAGTGAPQHF

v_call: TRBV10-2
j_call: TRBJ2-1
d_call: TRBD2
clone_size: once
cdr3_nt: TGCGCCAGCAGTTCTAGAGCGGGAAGCTCCTACAATGAGCAGTTCTTC
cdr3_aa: CASSSRAGSSYNEQFF

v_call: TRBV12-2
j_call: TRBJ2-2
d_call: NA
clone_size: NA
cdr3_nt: TGTGCAAGTCGCCCCCCATGTGGAGGGACGAACACCGGGGAGCTGTTTTTT
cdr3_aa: CASRPPCGGTNTGELFF

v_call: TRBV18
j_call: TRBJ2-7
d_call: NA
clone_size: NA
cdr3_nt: TGTGCCAGCTCATCTATTACCTACGAGCAGTACTTC
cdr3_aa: CASSSITYEQYF

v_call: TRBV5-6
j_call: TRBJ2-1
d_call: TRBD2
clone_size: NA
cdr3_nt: TGTGCCAGCAGCTTCACCGGGACTAGGGGCTTGTATGAGCAGTTCTTC
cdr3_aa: CASSFTGTRGLYEQFF

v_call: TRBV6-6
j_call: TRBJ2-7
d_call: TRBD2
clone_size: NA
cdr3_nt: TGTGCCAGCAGACCCGGGACTAGCTCCTACGAGCAGTACTTC
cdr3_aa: CASRPGTSSYEQYF

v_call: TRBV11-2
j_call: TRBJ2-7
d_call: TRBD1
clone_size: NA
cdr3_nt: TGTGCCAGCAGCCGCAATGACAGGGTCTACGAGCAGTACTTC
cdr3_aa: CASSRNDRVYEQYF

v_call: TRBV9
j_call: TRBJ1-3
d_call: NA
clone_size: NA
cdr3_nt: TGTGCCAGCAGCGTAGGCCCCTACTCTGGAAACACCATATATTTT
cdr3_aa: CASSVGPYSGNTIYF

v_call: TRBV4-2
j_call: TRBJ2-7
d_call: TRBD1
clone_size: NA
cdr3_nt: TGTGCCAGCAGCCAGGCTACAGGGGGCCCCTACGAGCAGTACTTC
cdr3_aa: CASSQATGGPYEQYF

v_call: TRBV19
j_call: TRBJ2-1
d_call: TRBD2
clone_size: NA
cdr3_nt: TGTGCCAGTAGTAGATTAGCGGGAGGGCGAAATGAGCAGTTCTTC
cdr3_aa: CASSRLAGGRNEQFF

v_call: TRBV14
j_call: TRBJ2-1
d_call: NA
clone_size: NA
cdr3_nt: TGTGCCAGCAGCCCTATTCACTACAATGAGCAGTTCTTC
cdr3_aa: CASSPIHYNEQFF

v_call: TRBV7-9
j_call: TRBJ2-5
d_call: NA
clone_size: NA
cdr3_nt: TGTGCCAGCAGCTTATCGACTAGAATAGAGACCCAGTACTTC
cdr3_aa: CASSLSTRIETQYF

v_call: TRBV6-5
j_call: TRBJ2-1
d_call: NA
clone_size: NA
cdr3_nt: TGTGCCAGCGGCCCCCGGACAGACTACAATGAGCAGTTCTTC
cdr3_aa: CASGPRTDYNEQFF

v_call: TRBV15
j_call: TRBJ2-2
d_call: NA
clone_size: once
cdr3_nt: TGTGCCACCAGCAGAGATCAGGGCAGGGGCGTCACCGGGGAGCTGTTTTTT
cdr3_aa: CATSRDQGRGVTGELFF

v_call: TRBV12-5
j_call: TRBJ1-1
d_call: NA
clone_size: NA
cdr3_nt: TGTGCTAGTGGTTCCCCCTCCAGGGGGAACACTGAAGCTTTCTTT
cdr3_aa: CASGSPSRGNTEAFF

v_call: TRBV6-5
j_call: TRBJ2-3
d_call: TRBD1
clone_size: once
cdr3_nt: TGTGCCAGCTCGGACAGGGTCAAAGATACGCAGTATTTT
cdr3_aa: CASSDRVKDTQYF

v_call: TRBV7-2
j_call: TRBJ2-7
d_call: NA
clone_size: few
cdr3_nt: TGTGCCAGCAGCTTAGGTGGGCCGGGGGAGCAGTACTTC
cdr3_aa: CASSLGGPGEQYF